One and the same sample provided the 29 T cell receptor beta chains below, sequenced in a study of blood T cell repertoires in COVID-19. Only in-frame clones appear in the TCRdb table, and some are missing; sequencing was by immunoSEQ multiplex PCR. Of fewer than 120,000 clones listed, approximately 67% are singletons. Sequenced material: peripheral blood. Receptors originate from a woman in her fifties or sixties with acute or convalescent COVID-19.

J is TRBJ1-5 and V is TRBV24-1; D remains ambiguous. Between the trimmed V and J ends, which lost 5 bases and 3 bases, there was a span of 7 bases. This CDR3 spans 13 amino acids. The germline CDR1 and CDR2 sequences are KGHDR and SFDVKD. The CDR3 sequence: CATSAQSNQPQHF. The CDR3 DNA is TGTGCCACCAGTGCACAGTCCAATCAGCCCCAGCATTTT.

This chain connects TRBV7-2 to TRBJ2-7, with 9 positions matching TRBD2. The junction had 15 bases not matched to a gene; V was cut back by 1 base and J by 2 bases. The CDR3 extends over 19 amino acids. Germline CDR1 is SGHTA and CDR2 is FQGNSA. The CDR3 loop reads CASSLVHASGTSLAYEQYF. In DNA form, the CDR3 reads TGTGCCAGCAGCTTAGTTCATGCTAGCGGGACAAGCCTTGCCTACGAGCAGTACTTC.

The chain combines TRBV9 with TRBJ1-3, with D uncertain. V lost 0 bases and J 0 bases, leaving 7 bases between the germline ends. CDR3 length: 15 amino acids. Germline V gene lookup returns CDR1 SGDLS and CDR2 YYNGEE. CDR3 in amino acids: CASSVDAGSGNTIYF. CDR3 coding DNA: TGTGCCAGCAGCGTAGACGCCGGCTCTGGAAACACCATATATTTT.

V is TRBV19 and J is TRBJ1-5; 9 positions agree with TRBD1. This CDR3 comprises 16 residues. Germline V CDR1 and CDR2: LNHDA, SQIVND (reference sequence). The V gene end was trimmed by 0 bases and the J gene end by 6 bases; junction bases not matched to a gene: 6. CDR3 in amino acids: CASSIDGTGISQPQHF. The CDR3 DNA sequence: TGTGCCAGTAGTATAGATGGGACAGGGATTTCTCAGCCCCAGCATTTT.

A word on this clone: A much larger clone sits a single nucleotide away, making a read error possible. V gene TRBV2 combines with J gene TRBJ1-1; 9 bases line up with TRBD1. The V gene's germline CDR1 is SNHLY and CDR2 FYNNEI. J gave up 0 bases and V 7 bases, and 6 bases lay outside the gene matches. The CDR3 is made up of 15 amino acids. CDR3 nucleotides: TGTGCCAGCAAAACGGGACAGGGAATGAACACTGAAGCTTTCTTT. This gives the protein CASKTGQGMNTEAFF.

J is TRBJ1-1 and V is TRBV19; D call uncertain. The CDR3 totals 16 residues. The V end lost 5 bases, the J end lost 8 bases, and 24 bases lay between the germline ends. Germline CDR1 and CDR2: LNHDA and SQIVND (reference sequence). The CDR3 nucleotides read TGTGCCAGTAGTGGTCCAGGTTCAAGCGGTTTTGTCGAAGCTTTCTTT. Its protein product is CASSGPGSSGFVEAFF.

The rearrangement joins TRBV2 to TRBJ1-1, with D perhaps matching TRBD1 (6 bases). V was clipped by 6 bases and J by 6 bases, with 14 bases between them. The CDR3 totals 13 residues. Germline assignment: CDR1 SNHLY and CDR2 FYNNEI. CDR3 loop: CASRGQGQAEAFF. DNA for the CDR3: TGTGCCAGCAGGGGGCAGGGGCAGGCTGAAGCTTTCTTT.

This clone was observed a handful of times. The chain uses TRBV27 and TRBJ1-5, with 8 bases identical to TRBD1. V dropped 2 bases and J dropped 6; count of bases not matched to a gene: 6. CDR1 and CDR2 from the germline V gene are MNHEY and SMNVEV (reference sequence). The CDR3 has 15 residues. The CDR3: CASSLNQGAGQPQHF. CDR3 in DNA: TGTGCCAGCAGTTTAAACCAGGGGGCGGGTCAGCCCCAGCATTTT.

The chain uses TRBV5-1 and TRBJ2-2, with a weak D call TRBD1 (6 bases). Germline V gives CDR1 SGHRS, CDR2 YFSETQ. V was trimmed by 5 bases and J by 0 bases, leaving 23 bases between them. The CDR3 runs 19 residues. The CDR3 protein is CASSLRGARQAPNTGELFF. In DNA, the CDR3 is TGCGCCAGCAGTCTGAGGGGTGCTAGACAGGCGCCGAACACCGGGGAGCTGTTTTTT.

This clone appeared a single time. The chain joins TRBV7-9 to TRBJ1-2; D is ambiguous. Per the germline V gene, CDR1 is SEHNR and CDR2 is FQNEAQ (reference sequence). V was cut by 1 base and J by 8 bases, with 14 bases left in between. The CDR3 has 14 amino acids. The CDR3 DNA reads as TGTGCCAGCAGCTTAGACGCGGGGTCCGGCGGCTACACCTTC. Translated: CASSLDAGSGGYTF.

The rearrangement links TRBV4-1 to TRBJ1-3; D is uncertain. The CDR3 sequence is 15 residues long. V gave up 0 bases and J gave up 3 bases, with 9 bases separating them. Germline CDR1 reads MGHRA; CDR2 reads YSYEKL. In nucleotides, the CDR3 is TGCGCCAGCAGCCAAGATCTTCAACTTGGAAACACCATATATTTT. Translated, it gives CASSQDLQLGNTIYF.

This clone has only a few counts. J is TRBJ1-1 and V is TRBV4-2; 7 bases line up with TRBD1. The CDR3 sequence is 15 residues long. Germline V gene sequence: CDR1 LGHNA, CDR2 YNFKEQ. The trim removed 4 bases at V and 5 bases at J, leaving 10 bases unmatched. The CDR3: CASSLERGLRTEAFF. In nucleotides, the CDR3 is TGTGCCAGCAGCCTAGAAAGGGGGCTTCGAACTGAAGCTTTCTTT.

This chain uses TRBV11-2 with TRBJ1-1, with D unresolved. Between the trimmed V and J ends, which lost 1 base and 1 base, there was a span of 7 bases. The germline V gene has CDR1 SGHAT and CDR2 FQNNGV. CDR3 length equals 14 residues. DNA of the CDR3: TGTGCCAGCAGCTTAGGACAACCGAACACTGAAGCTTTCTTT. It encodes CASSLGQPNTEAFF.

The gene calls are TRBV7-3 and TRBJ2-5; a possible D gene is TRBD1 (6 bases). The germline V gene has CDR1 SGHTA and CDR2 FQGTGA. The CDR3 is 13 residues long. Trimming cost V 5 bases and J 2 bases, with 9 bases left between them. The CDR3 region has the DNA TGTGCCAGCAGCCGACAGGATCAAGAGACCCAGTACTTC. As protein: CASSRQDQETQYF.

V usage is TRBV7-2 and J usage is TRBJ1-3; 7 nucleotides agree with TRBD1. Germline CDR1 is SGHTA and CDR2 is FQGNSA. J was trimmed by 3 bases and V by 3 bases; bases with no gene match: 2. This CDR3 is 14 amino acids long. The DNA of the CDR3 is TGTGCCAGCAGCTTCGACAGGGTTGGAAACACCATATATTTT. It yields the protein CASSFDRVGNTIYF.

The V gene is TRBV6-7, the J gene TRBJ1-3; 7 bases are shared with TRBD1. TRBV6-7 counts as an open reading frame of uncertain function. The CDR3 extends over 15 amino acids. V dropped 7 bases and J dropped 4; count of bases not matched to a gene: 10. The CDR3 nucleotides read TGTGCCAGCACCCTGGTAGAGGGGGCGGGAAACACCATATATTTT. This gives the protein CASTLVEGAGNTIYF.

This clone was seen only a few times. This rearrangement joins TRBV13 to TRBJ2-3; possible D gene TRBD2, 5 bases. The CDR3 spans 16 residues. With 2 bases removed from V and 7 bases from J, the gap between germline ends came to 19 bases. In germline, CDR1 is PRHDT, CDR2 FYEKMQ (reference sequence). CDR3 coding DNA: TGTGCCAGCAGCTTAAGTTACAGCGGCCGCACGCATACGCAGTATTTT. Its protein is CASSLSYSGRTHTQYF.

The rearrangement links TRBV23-1 to TRBJ2-7, with D possibly TRBD1 on 5 matching bases. TRBV23-1 is an ORF, with its function uncertain. Trimming shortened V by 2 bases and J by 4 bases, and 15 bases separated the two germline ends. The CDR3 extends over 15 amino acids. The CDR3 loop is CASSQRQGRWYEQYF. The CDR3, as DNA: TGCGCCAGCAGTCAAAGGCAGGGCCGTTGGTACGAGCAGTACTTC.

The genes are TRBV5-6 and TRBJ1-2; D perhaps matches TRBD1 (5 bases). The germline CDR1 and CDR2 sequences are SGHDT and YYEEEE. CDR3 length: 16 residues. V was shortened by 1 base and J by 3 bases, with 16 bases between the two germline ends. The CDR3 nucleotides are TGTGCCAGCAGCTTGTGGCGGGACCGTCTGGACTATGGCTACACCTTC. It encodes CASSLWRDRLDYGYTF.

The rearrangement joins TRBV6-7 to TRBJ2-3; 10 nucleotides align to TRBD1. TRBV6-7 is filed as an ORF, its function uncertain. The trim removed 3 bases at V and 3 bases at J, leaving 3 bases unmatched. The CDR3 contains 15 residues. CDR3 bases: TGTGCCAGCAGTTATGACAGGGGGCGAACAGATACGCAGTATTTT. It specifies CASSYDRGRTDTQYF.

This chain connects TRBV7-9 to TRBJ1-1, with D perhaps matching TRBD1 (5 bases). V lost 4 bases and J lost 0, with 18 bases in between. CDR3 size: 17 residues. Per the germline V gene, CDR1 is SEHNR and CDR2 is FQNEAQ (reference sequence). CDR3 amino acids: CASSSYEDKLMNTEAFF. The CDR3 coding sequence is TGTGCCAGCAGCTCCTACGAGGACAAACTAATGAACACTGAAGCTTTCTTT. The full variable domain, with the rest looked up from reference TRBV7-9 and TRBJ1-1, is DTGVSQNPRHKITKRGQNVTFRCDPISEHNRLYWYRQTLGQGPEFLTYFQNEAQLEKSRLLSDRFSAERPKGSFSTLEIQRTEQGDSAMYLCASSSYEDKLMNTEAFFGQGTRLTVV.

The chain combines TRBV9 with TRBJ1-3, with a possible D match to TRBD1 (6 bases). Germline CDR1 SGDLS, CDR2 YYNGEE. This CDR3 has 16 amino acids. Trimming removed 2 bases at V and 0 bases at J, with 12 bases between. CDR3 in DNA: TGTGCCAGCAGCGTTGACAGGAGACCCTCTGGAAACACCATATATTTT. Its translation is CASSVDRRPSGNTIYF.

This chain uses TRBV2 with TRBJ1-6; TRBD1 agrees at 7 bases. The germline V gene has CDR1 SNHLY and CDR2 FYNNEI. CDR3 length equals 13 residues. The trim removed 6 bases at V and 7 bases at J, leaving 3 bases unmatched. As DNA, the CDR3 is TGTGCCAGCAGGGAGACAGGGAATTCACCCCTCCACTTT. Translating it yields CASRETGNSPLHF.

This clone was observed a few times. The chain combines TRBV2 with TRBJ1-3; a weak D match, TRBD1 (5 bases). The CDR3 runs to 14 residues. Trimming pared 6 bases from V and 3 bases from J, leaving 12 bases between. CDR1 and CDR2 from the germline V gene are SNHLY and FYNNEI. As DNA, the CDR3 is TGTGCCAGCAGCACAGGAACGGATGGAAACACCATATATTTT. This sequence encodes CASSTGTDGNTIYF.

V gene TRBV27 combines with J gene TRBJ2-7, with 9 bases lining up with TRBD1. V lost 5 bases, J lost 6 bases, and 5 bases stayed unmatched. The germline V gene has CDR1 MNHEY and CDR2 SMNVEV (reference sequence). This CDR3 has 13 amino acids. The CDR3 reads CASSRTDRGEQYF. The CDR3 bases are TGTGCCAGCAGTCGGACGGACAGGGGCGAGCAGTACTTC.

The rearrangement links TRBV7-3 to TRBJ1-1; D remains ambiguous. This CDR3 contains 13 residues. CDR1 and CDR2 (germline): SGHTA, FQGTGA. Trimming took off 0 bases at V and 1 base at J, with 3 bases between the two ends. CDR3 coding DNA: TGTGCCAGCAGCTTAACCAGGAACACTGAAGCTTTCTTT. Protein sequence: CASSLTRNTEAFF.

This sequence joins TRBV12-3 or TRBV12-4 and TRBJ2-1, with D uncertain. The CDR3 loop spans 13 amino acids. Trimming stripped 2 bases from V and 5 bases from J, with 7 bases between. CDR3 sequence: CASSLYRNNEQFF. The CDR3 DNA reads TGTGCCAGCAGTTTATACAGAAACAATGAGCAGTTCTTC.

This chain connects TRBV12-5 to TRBJ1-2; D remains unclear. Germline CDR1 LGHNT, CDR2 FRNRAP. V lost 8 bases and J 2 bases, leaving 12 bases between the germline ends. The CDR3 is 13 residues long. In nucleotides, the CDR3 is TGTGCTAGTAGTCATAGCCTCAACTATGGCTACACCTTC. Its translation: CASSHSLNYGYTF.

This clone was picked up many times. This chain connects TRBV11-3 to TRBJ2-1, with TRBD2 identical over 11 bases. V was pared by 1 base and J by 8 bases, with 7 bases of the junction left unmatched. The germline gives CDR1 SGHNT, CDR2 YENEEA. The CDR3 has 16 amino acids. The CDR3 nucleotides read TGTGCCAGCAGCTTAGGCTCTAGCGGGGGGAACTATGAGCAGTTCTTC. Protein product: CASSLGSSGGNYEQFF.